Listed below are T cell receptor beta chains from one sample, sequenced in a study of blood T cell repertoires in COVID-19. Generated by immunoSEQ multiplex PCR, the TCRdb table keeps only in-frame clones and is missing some. The data show around 150,000 clones, around 90% seen once. The sequencing sample was made of peripheral blood. These receptors were taken from a woman in her sixties with active or convalescent COVID-19. Each CDR3 is given with its conserved first and last residue. D genes are given only for firm matches.

TRBJ2-4 | TRBV21-1 | - | CASSTGTSGGGAKNIQYF
TRBJ1-3 | TRBV11-2 | - | CASSFLSGYSGNTIYF
TRBJ2-7 | TRBV7-6 | - | CASSFAGNPYEQYF
TRBJ1-2 | TRBV7-9 | - | CASGLYGYTF
TRBJ1-1 | TRBV18 | - | CASSPQGGGINTEAFF
TRBJ1-1 | TRBV25-1 | - | CASSQTPNTEAFF
TRBJ1-1 | TRBV18 | - | CASSPPDRPGDAFF
TRBJ1-2 | TRBV15 | TRBD1 | CATSRAGQTYGYTF
TRBJ2-7 | TRBV10-1 | TRBD2 | CASSDPAVLAGTRQYF
TRBJ1-6 | TRBV6-1 | - | CASSEVGGPGSPLHF
TRBJ1-2 | TRBV10-3 | TRBD1 | CAISPFGTGASGNYGYTF
TRBJ2-5 | TRBV19 | - | CASSLTREETQYF
TRBJ2-1 | TRBV5-1 | TRBD1 | CASSLGQGVSEQFF
TRBJ1-5 | TRBV28 | TRBD1 | CASSLYRTGPPPQHF
TRBJ2-5 | TRBV7-9 | TRBD2 | CASSWGLAGSNQETQYF
TRBJ1-1 | TRBV7-2 | - | CASSLMDRNTEAFF
TRBJ1-2 | TRBV6-5 | - | CASSYALNRGYTF
TRBJ1-2 | TRBV19 | - | CASRRTVEGGYGYTF
TRBJ2-1 | TRBV7-2 | TRBD2 | CASSLGVGLANNEQFF
TRBJ1-2 | TRBV21-1 | - | CASSKVVGFACGYTF
TRBJ1-5 | TRBV19 | TRBD1 | CASSIDSGQGMYQPQHF
TRBJ1-5 | TRBV5-1 | - | CASSLGETGQPQHF
TRBJ2-5 | TRBV7-9 | TRBD1 | CASSSPQGAQETQYF
TRBJ2-4 | TRBV7-8 | TRBD2 | CASSLSGTLGIQYF
TRBJ2-1 | TRBV7-3 | TRBD2 | CASSLDSTSGNEQFF
TRBJ1-1 | TRBV10-3 | - | CAISEGPGAQTEAFF
TRBJ2-4 | TRBV5-6 | - | CASSLTGTLAKNIQYF
TRBJ1-1 | TRBV6-5 | TRBD1 | CASRAGTANTEAFF